This entry concerns a single T cell receptor (beta chain). Its antigen is not known. V was shortened by 2 bases and J by 7 bases, with 12 bases between the two germline ends. Germline values: CDR1 MNHEY, CDR2 SVGAGI. The CDR3 runs 14 residues. This sample is part of a study of cytomegalovirus exposure and HLA in healthy donors. The study, taken as a whole, reports: After further analysis at a later stage, roughly 16,000 TCR beta sequences were associated with HLA alleles at 0.05 false discovery rate. Beyond CMV serostatus, there was no information to go on about immune exposure.

Use of 60 Vbeta and 13 Jbeta primers characterized the PCR. The repertoire was sequenced with immunoSEQ multiplex PCR; TCRdb's copy has only in-frame clones and lacks some. The sample carries 100,000 to 150,000 clones, roughly four fifths recorded once. The TCR was taken from a woman between 50 and 59 years old in good health and CMV-seronegative. This sequence joins TRBV6-5 and TRBJ2-1, with a tentative D call TRBD2 (6 bases). The sequencing input was PBMCs. The CDR3 loop reads CASSYAGKGNEQFF. CDR3 nucleotide sequence: TGTGCCAGCAGTTACGCGGGGAAAGGGAATGAGCAGTTCTTC.